This TCR beta chain was found in a study of metastatic and nonmetastatic thyroid tumors. Study in general: The authors compared repertoires across blood and tumor or nodule tissue from malignant and benign thyroid patients. Study findings and constraints: Across blood and tumor, TCR beta diversity in malignant thyroid tumors was reportedly significantly higher than in benign nodules.

TCRdb re-called clones from the PCR reads using MiXCR. The table lists approximately 79,000 clones, around 7.8% of them singletons. The CDR3 loop spans 14 amino acids. CDR1 MNHNS and CDR2 SASEGT come from the germline V gene. Trimming stripped 4 bases from V and 6 bases from J, with 13 bases between. Prior to thyroid surgery, none of the patients had received any treatment. Ten or more counts support this clone. Its matching antigen is unknown. The sequenced sample consisted of blood. J is TRBJ1-5 and V is TRBV6-1, with D tentatively TRBD1 (6 bases). This TCR was recovered from a female donor with papillary thyroid cancer or a benign thyroid nodule (not recorded which). Some clones in this sample may be carry-over from other donors' samples. The CDR3 protein is CASSATGPRQPQHF. The CDR3 DNA follows: TGTGCCAGCAGTGCGACAGGTCCCCGTCAGCCCCAGCATTTT.